The T cell receptor (beta chain) under discussion was sequenced for a study of shared clonotypes between healthy human individuals. Study-wide context: Those who served as donors were a couple of women and a few men between the ages of 18 and 49.

Study conclusions and caveats: Investigators collected only blood, and repertoires in tissues likely differ. Compared with memory subsets, naive subsets generally had larger estimated richness.

Profiling relied on immunoSEQ multiplex PCR, and the TCRdb table lists in-frame clones only, not all of them. The table has approximately 1,500,000 clones, 95% to 99% seen once. Note on this clone: Its antigen is undetermined.

The TCR comes from a man aged 30-40 years in good health. The sample comprised naive CD4+ T cells sorted from blood. This sample's subset: CD45RA+ positively selected.

CDR3 amino acids: CASSLGRGYTF. In DNA form, the CDR3 reads TGTGCCAGCAGCTTGGGAAGGGGCTACACCTTC. The chain carries TRBV7-6 and TRBJ1-2; D remains unclear. The germline V and J ends were trimmed by 3 bases and 8 bases, with 7 bases remaining between them. The germline V gene encodes CDR1 SGHVS and CDR2 FNYEAQ. This CDR3 is 11 amino acids long.